This section outlines one T cell receptor (beta chain) sequence together with its context. The sample comes from a study of blood T cell repertoires in COVID-19. This CDR3 has 14 residues. The germline CDR1 and CDR2 sequences are SGHKS and YYEKEE (reference sequence). J was trimmed by 5 bases and V by 0 bases; bases with no gene match: 4. Measured with immunoSEQ multiplex PCR; TCRdb has only the in-frame clones, and not every one. Among fewer than 300,000 clones, 90% to 95% were seen once, and the ten largest hold over 2%. The sample comprised peripheral blood. V and J are TRBV5-5 and TRBJ2-5, with 7 positions matching TRBD1. The clonotype originates from a woman aged 30 to 39 with COVID-19, enrolled during active disease. CDR3 sequence reads: CASSLGTGWETQYF. The CDR3 region has the DNA TGTGCCAGCAGCTTGGGGACAGGATGGGAGACCCAGTACTTC.